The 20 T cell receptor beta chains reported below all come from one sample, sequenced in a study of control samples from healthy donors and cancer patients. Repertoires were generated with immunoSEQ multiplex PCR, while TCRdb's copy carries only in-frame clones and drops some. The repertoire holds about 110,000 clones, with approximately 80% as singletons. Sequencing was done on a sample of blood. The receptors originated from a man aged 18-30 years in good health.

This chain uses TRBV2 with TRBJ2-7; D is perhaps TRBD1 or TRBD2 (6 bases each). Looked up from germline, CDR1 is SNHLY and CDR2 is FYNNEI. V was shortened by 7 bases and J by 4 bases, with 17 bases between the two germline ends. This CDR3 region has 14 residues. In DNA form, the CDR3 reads TGTGCCAGCAAACGGGGGCCCGGTCTTTACGAGCAGTACGTC. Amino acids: CASKRGPGLYEQYV.

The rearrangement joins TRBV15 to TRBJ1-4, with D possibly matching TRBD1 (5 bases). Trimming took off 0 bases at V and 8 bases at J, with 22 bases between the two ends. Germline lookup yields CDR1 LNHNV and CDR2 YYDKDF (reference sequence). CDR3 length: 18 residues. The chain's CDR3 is CATSRDTGRVYGGEKLFF. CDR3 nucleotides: TGTGCCACCAGCAGAGATACGGGCAGGGTGTATGGTGGGGAAAAACTGTTTTTT.

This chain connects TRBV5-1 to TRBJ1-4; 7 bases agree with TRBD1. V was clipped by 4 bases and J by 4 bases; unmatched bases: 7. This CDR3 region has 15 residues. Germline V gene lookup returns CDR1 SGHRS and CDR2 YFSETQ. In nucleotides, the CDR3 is TGCGCCAGCAGCCCTCCGGGACAGCTTAATGAAAAACTGTTTTTT. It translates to CASSPPGQLNEKLFF.

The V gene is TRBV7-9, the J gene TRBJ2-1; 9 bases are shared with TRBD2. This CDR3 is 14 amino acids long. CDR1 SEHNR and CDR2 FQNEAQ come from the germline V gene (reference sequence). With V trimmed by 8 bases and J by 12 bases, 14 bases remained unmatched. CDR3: CASLRSGGWVGQFF. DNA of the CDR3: TGTGCCAGCCTCCGTAGCGGGGGATGGGTTGGGCAGTTCTTC.

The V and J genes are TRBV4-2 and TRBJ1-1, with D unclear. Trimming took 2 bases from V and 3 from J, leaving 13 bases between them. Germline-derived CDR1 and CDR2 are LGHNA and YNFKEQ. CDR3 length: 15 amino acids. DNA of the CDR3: TGTGCCAGCAGCCAACAAACCACTGGGGACACTGAAGCTTTCTTT. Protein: CASSQQTTGDTEAFF.

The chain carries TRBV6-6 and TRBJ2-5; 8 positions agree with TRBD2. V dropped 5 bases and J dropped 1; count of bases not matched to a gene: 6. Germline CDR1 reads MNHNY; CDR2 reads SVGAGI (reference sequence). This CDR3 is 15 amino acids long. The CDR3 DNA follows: TGTGCCAGCAGTCCCGGGGGGGGCATCCAAGAGACCCAGTACTTC. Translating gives CASSPGGGIQETQYF.

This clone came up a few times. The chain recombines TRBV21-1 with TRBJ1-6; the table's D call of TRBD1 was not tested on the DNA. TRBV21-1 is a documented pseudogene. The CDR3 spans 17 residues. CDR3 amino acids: CASSNPGQGTINSPLHF. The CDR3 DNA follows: TGTGCCAGCAGCAACCCGGGACAGGGGACAATTAATTCACCCCTCCACTTT.

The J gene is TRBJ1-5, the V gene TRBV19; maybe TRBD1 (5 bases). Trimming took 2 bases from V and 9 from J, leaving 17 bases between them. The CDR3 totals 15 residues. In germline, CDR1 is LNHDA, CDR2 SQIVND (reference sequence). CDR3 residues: CASSIPGGIGTPQHF. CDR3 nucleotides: TGTGCCAGTAGTATACCTGGGGGTATCGGGACGCCCCAGCATTTT.

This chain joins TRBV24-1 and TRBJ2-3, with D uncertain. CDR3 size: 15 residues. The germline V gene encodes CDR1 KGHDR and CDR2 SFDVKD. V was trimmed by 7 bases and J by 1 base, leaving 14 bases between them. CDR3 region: CATSESGPGTDTQYF. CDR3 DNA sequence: TGTGCCACCAGCGAGTCTGGGCCTGGCACAGATACGCAGTATTTT.

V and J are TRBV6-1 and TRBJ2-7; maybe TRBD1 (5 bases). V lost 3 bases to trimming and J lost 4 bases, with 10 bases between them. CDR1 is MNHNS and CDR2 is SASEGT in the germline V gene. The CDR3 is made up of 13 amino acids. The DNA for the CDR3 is TGTGCCAGCAGTGAGGGTGACAGTTACGAGCAGTACGTC. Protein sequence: CASSEGDSYEQYV.

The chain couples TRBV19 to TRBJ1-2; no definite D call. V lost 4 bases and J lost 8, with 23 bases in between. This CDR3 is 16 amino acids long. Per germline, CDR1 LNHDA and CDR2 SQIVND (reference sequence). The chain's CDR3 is CASSSHLGSTLRGYTF. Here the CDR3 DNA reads TGTGCCAGTAGTAGTCATTTGGGGAGTACCCTTCGGGGCTACACCTTC. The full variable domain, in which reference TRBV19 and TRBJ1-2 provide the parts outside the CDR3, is DGGITQSPKYLFRKEGQNVTLSCEQNLNHDAMYWYRQDPGQGLRLIYYSQIVNDFQKGDIAEGYSVSREKKESFPLTVTSAQKNPTAFYLCASSSHLGSTLRGYTFGSGTRLTVV.

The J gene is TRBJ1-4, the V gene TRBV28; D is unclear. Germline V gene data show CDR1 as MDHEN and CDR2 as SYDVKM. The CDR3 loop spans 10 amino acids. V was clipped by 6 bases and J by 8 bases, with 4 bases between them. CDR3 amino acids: CASRREKLFF. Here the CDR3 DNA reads TGTGCCAGCAGGCGGGAAAAACTGTTTTTT.

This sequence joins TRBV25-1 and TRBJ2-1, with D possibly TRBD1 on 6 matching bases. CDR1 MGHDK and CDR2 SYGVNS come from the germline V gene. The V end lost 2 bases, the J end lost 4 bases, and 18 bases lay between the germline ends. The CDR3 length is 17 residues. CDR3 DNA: TGTGCCAGCAGTGAAAAACTACCGGGACATGAGTACAATGAGCAGTTCTTC. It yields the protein CASSEKLPGHEYNEQFF. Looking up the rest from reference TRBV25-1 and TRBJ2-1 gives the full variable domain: EADIYQTPRYLVIGTGKKITLECSQTMGHDKMYWYQQDPGMELHLIHYSYGVNSTEKGDLSSESTVSRIRTEHFPLTLESARPSHTSQYLCASSEKLPGHEYNEQFFGPGTRLTVL.

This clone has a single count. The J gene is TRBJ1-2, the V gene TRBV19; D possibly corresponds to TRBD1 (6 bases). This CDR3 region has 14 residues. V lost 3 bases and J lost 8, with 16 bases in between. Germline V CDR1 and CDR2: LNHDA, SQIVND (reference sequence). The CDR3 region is CASSMGQLSRGYTF. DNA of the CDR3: TGTGCCAGTAGTATGGGACAATTAAGCCGGGGCTACACCTTC.

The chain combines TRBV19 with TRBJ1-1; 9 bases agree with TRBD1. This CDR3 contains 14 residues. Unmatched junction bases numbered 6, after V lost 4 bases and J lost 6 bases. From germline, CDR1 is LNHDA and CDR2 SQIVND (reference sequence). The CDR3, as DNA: TGTGCCAGTAGTAAGGGACAGGGTCGGGCTGAAGCTTTCTTT. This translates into CASSKGQGRAEAFF. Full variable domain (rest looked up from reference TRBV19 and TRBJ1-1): DGGITQSPKYLFRKEGQNVTLSCEQNLNHDAMYWYRQDPGQGLRLIYYSQIVNDFQKGDIAEGYSVSREKKESFPLTVTSAQKNPTAFYLCASSKGQGRAEAFFGQGTRLTVV.

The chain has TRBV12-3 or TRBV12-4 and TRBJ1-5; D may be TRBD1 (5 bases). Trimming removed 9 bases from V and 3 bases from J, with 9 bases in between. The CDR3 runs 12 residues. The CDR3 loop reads CASKGTNQPQHF. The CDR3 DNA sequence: TGTGCCAGTAAGGGGACCAATCAGCCCCAGCATTTT.

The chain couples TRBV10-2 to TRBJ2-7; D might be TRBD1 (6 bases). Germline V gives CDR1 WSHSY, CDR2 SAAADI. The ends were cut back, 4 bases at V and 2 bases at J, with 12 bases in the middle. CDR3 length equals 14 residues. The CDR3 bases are TGCGCCAGCAGTGCCTCGAACAGGGCCTACGAGCAGTACGTC. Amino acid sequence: CASSASNRAYEQYV.

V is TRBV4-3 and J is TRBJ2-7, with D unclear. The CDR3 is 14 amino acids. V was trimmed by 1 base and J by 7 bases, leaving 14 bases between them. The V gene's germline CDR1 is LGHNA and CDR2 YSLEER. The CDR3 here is CASSQVSDLGEQYF. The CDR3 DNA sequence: TGCGCCAGCAGCCAAGTTAGTGACCTAGGGGAGCAGTACTTC.

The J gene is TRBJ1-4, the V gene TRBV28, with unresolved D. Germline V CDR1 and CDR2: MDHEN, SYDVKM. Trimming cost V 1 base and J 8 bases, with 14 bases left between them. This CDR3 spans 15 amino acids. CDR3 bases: TGTGCCAGCAGTTTATCTTTAAGTCGTGGAGAAAAACTGTTTTTT. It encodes CASSLSLSRGEKLFF.

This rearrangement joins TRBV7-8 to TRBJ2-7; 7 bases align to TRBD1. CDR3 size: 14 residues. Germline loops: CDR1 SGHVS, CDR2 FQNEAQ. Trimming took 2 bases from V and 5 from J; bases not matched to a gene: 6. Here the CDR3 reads CASSLLDRVDEQYF. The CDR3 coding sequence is TGTGCCAGCAGCTTACTCGACAGGGTAGACGAGCAGTACTTC.